This T cell receptor (beta chain) was sequenced for a study of blood T cell repertoires in COVID-19. As concerns this clone: The same CDR3 arises from other DNA sequences in this sample as well.

Profiled with immunoSEQ multiplex PCR; TCRdb holds only in-frame clones, not every one. Of some 100,000 clones in the sample, approximately 92% were seen once. This CDR3 contains 15 residues. J gave up 6 bases and V 4 bases, and 7 bases lay outside the gene matches. In germline, CDR1 is SGHVS, CDR2 FNYEAQ. Sequences were obtained from peripheral blood. This TCR came from a woman aged 60 to 75 with active COVID-19. The rearrangement uses TRBV7-6 and TRBJ2-3; 10 bases map to TRBD1. CDR3 in amino acids: CASSSRTGGLDTQYF. As DNA, the CDR3 is TGTGCCAGCAGCTCTAGGACAGGGGGATTGGATACGCAGTATTTT.